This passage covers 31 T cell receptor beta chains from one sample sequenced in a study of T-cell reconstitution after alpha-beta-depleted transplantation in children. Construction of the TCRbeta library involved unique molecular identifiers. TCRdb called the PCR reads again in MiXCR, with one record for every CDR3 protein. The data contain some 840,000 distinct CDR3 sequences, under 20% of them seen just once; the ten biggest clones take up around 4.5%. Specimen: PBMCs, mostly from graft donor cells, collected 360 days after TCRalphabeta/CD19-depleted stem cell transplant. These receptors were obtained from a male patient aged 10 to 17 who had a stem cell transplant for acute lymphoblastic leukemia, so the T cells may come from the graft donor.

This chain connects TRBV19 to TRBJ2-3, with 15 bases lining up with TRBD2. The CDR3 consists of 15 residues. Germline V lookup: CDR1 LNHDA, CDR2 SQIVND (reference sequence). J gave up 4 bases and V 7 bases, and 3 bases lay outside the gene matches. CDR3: CASIGTSGRSDTQYF. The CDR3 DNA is TGTGCCAGTATTGGGACTAGCGGGAGGTCAGATACGCAGTATTTT.

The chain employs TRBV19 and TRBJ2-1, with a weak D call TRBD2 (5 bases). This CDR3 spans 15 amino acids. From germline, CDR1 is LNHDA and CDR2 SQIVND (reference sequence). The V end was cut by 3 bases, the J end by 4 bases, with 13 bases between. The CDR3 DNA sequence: TGTGCCAGTAGTATTTGGTACGGGGTTTACAATGAGCAGTTCTTC. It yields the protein CASSIWYGVYNEQFF. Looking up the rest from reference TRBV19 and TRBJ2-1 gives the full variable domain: DGGITQSPKYLFRKEGQNVTLSCEQNLNHDAMYWYRQDPGQGLRLIYYSQIVNDFQKGDIAEGYSVSREKKESFPLTVTSAQKNPTAFYLCASSIWYGVYNEQFFGPGTRLTVL.

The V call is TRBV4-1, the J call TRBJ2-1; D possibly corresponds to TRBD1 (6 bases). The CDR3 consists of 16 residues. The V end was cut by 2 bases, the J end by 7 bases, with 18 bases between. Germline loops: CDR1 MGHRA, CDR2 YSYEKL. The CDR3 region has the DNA TGCGCCAGCAGCCAAATTCAGGGGTCCGTCGTAAATGAGCAGTTCTTC. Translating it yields CASSQIQGSVVNEQFF.

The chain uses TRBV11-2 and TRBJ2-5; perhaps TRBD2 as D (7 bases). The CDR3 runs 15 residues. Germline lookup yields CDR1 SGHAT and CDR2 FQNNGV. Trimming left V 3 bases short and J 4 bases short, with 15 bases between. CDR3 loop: CASSFTRGAGETQYF. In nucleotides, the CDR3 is TGTGCCAGCAGCTTCACCCGGGGGGCGGGAGAGACCCAGTACTTC.

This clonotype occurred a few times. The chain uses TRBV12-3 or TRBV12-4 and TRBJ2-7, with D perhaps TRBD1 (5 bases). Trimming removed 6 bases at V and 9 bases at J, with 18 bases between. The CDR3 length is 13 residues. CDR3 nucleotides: TGTGCCAGCAGCCTTAAGGGGCAGACCTGGCAGTACTTC. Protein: CASSLKGQTWQYF.

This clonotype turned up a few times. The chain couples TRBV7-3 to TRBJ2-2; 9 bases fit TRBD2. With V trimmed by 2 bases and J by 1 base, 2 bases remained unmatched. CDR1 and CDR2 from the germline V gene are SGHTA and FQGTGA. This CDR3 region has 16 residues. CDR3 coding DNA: TGTGCCAGCAGCTTAGGAGCGGGAGGGAACACCGGGGAGCTGTTTTTT. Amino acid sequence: CASSLGAGGNTGELFF.

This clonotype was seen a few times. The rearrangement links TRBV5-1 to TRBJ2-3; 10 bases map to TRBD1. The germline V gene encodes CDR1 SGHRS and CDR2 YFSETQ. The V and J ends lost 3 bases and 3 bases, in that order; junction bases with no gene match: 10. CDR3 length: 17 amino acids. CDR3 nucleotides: TGCGCCAGCAGCTCCCACTACTGGACAGGGGGAACAGATACGCAGTATTTT. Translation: CASSSHYWTGGTDTQYF.

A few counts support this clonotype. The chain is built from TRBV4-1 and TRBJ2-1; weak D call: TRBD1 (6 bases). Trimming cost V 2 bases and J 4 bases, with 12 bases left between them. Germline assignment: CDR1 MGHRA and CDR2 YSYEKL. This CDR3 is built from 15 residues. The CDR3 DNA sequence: TGCGCCAGCAGCCAAAACAGGGCATCGTACAATGAGCAGTTCTTC. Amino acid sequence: CASSQNRASYNEQFF.

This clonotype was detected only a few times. The CDR3 bases are TGTGCCAGCGAGCATTCGAATGAAAAACTGTTTTTT. It yields the protein CASEHSNEKLFF. V is TRBV6-6 and J is TRBJ1-4; D not resolved. Germline CDR1 reads MNHNY; CDR2 reads SVGAGI (reference sequence). This CDR3 spans 12 amino acids. V lost 8 bases and J 5 bases, leaving 9 bases between the germline ends.

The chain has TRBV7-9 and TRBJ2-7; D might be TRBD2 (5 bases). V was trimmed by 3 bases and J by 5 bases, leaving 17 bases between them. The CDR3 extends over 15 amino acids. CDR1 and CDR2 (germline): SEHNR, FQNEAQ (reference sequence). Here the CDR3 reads CASSFRGLDAHEQYF. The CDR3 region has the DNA TGTGCCAGCAGCTTCAGAGGGCTGGATGCTCACGAGCAGTACTTC. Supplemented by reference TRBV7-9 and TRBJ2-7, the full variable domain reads DTGVSQNPRHKITKRGQNVTFRCDPISEHNRLYWYRQTLGQGPEFLTYFQNEAQLEKSRLLSDRFSAERPKGSFSTLEIQRTEQGDSAMYLCASSFRGLDAHEQYFGPGTRLTVT.

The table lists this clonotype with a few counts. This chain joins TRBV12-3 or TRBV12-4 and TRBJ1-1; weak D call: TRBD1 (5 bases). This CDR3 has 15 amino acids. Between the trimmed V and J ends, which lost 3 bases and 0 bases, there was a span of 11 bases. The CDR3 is CASSFPGPMNTEAFF. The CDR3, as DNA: TGTGCCAGCAGTTTCCCGGGACCGATGAACACTGAAGCTTTCTTT.

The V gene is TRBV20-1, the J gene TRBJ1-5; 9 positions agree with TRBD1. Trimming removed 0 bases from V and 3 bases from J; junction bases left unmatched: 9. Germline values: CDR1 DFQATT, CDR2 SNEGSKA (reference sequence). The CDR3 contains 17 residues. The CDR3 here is CSARDVRTGAINQPQHF. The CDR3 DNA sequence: TGCAGTGCTAGAGATGTTAGGACAGGGGCCATCAATCAGCCCCAGCATTTT.

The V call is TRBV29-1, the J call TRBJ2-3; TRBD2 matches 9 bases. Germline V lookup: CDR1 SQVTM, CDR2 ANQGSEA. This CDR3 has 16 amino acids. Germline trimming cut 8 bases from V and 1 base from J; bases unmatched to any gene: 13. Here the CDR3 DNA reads TGCAGCACGAGTAGCGGGAGTACGAGAGGCACAGATACGCAGTATTTT. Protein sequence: CSTSSGSTRGTDTQYF.

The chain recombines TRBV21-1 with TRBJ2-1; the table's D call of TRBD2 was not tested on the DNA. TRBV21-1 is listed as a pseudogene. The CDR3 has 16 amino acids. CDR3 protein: CASSDLAGGCLDEQFF. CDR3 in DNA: TGTGCCAGCAGCGACCTAGCGGGAGGGTGCTTGGATGAGCAGTTCTTC.

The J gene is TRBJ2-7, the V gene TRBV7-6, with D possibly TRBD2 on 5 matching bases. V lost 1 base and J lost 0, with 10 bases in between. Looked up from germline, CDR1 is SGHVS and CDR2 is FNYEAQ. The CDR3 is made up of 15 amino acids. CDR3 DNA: TGTGCCAGCAGCTTAGGGACTGAGGGCTCCTACGAGCAGTACTTC. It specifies CASSLGTEGSYEQYF.

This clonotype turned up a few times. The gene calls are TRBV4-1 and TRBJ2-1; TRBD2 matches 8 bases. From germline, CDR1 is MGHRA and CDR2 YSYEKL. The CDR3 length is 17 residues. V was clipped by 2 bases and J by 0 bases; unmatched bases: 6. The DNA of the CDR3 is TGCGCCAGCAGCCAACCGCGACTAGCGTACTCCTACAATGAGCAGTTCTTC. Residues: CASSQPRLAYSYNEQFF.

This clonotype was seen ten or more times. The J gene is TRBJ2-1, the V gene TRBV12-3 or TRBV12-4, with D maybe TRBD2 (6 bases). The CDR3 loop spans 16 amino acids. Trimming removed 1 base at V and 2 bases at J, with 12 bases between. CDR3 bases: TGTGCCAGCAGTTTAGGGAGTGGGAGGCCCTACAATGAGCAGTTCTTC. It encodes CASSLGSGRPYNEQFF.

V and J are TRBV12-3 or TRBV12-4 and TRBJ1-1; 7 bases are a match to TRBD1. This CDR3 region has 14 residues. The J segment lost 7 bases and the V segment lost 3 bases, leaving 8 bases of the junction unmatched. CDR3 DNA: TGTGCCAGCAGTTTGGCCGACAGGGCCCTTGAAGCTTTCTTT. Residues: CASSLADRALEAFF.

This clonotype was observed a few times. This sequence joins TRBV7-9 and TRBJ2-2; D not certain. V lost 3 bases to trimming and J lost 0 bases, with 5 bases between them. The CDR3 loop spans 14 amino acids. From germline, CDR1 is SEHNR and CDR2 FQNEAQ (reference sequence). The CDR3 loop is CASSFAPNTGELFF. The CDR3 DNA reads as TGTGCCAGCAGCTTCGCACCGAACACCGGGGAGCTGTTTTTT.

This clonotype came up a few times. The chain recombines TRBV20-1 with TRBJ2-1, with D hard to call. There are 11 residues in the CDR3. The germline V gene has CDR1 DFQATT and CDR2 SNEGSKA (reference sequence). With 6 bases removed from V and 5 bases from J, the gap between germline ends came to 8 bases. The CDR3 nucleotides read TGCAGTGCCGCCCGGGACAATGAGCAGTTCTTC. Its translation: CSAARDNEQFF.

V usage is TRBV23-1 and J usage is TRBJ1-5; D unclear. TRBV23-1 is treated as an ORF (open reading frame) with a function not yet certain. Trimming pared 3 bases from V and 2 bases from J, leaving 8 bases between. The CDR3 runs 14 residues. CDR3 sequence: CASSHVPGNQPQHF. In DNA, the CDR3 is TGCGCCAGCAGTCATGTCCCAGGCAATCAGCCCCAGCATTTT.

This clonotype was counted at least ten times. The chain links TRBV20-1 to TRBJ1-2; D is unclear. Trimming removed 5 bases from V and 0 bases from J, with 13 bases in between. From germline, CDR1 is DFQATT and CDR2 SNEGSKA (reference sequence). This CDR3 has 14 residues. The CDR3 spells CSAPRWQPNYGYTF. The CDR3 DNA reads TGCAGTGCTCCCAGGTGGCAGCCTAACTATGGCTACACCTTC.

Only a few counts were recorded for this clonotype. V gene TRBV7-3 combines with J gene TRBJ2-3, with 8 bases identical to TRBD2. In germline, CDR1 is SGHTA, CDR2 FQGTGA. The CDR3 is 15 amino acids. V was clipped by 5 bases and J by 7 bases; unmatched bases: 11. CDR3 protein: CASSTQAGGGYTQYF. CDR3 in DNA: TGTGCCAGCAGCACGCAGGCGGGAGGCGGTTATACGCAGTATTTT.

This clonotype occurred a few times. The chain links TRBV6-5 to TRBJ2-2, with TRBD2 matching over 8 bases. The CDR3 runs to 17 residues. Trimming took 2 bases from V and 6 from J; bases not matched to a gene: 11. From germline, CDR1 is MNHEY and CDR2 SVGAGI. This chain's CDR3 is CASSYDGGRFRPGELFF. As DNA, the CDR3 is TGTGCCAGCAGTTACGACGGCGGGAGGTTTAGGCCCGGGGAGCTGTTTTTT.

In DNA, the CDR3 is TGCAGTGCCCTGGACTTCGGCGAGCAGTACTTC. Translation: CSALDFGEQYF. V and J are TRBV20-1 and TRBJ2-7; D is possibly TRBD2 (5 bases). The CDR3 consists of 11 residues. V lost 6 bases, J lost 6 bases, and 12 bases lay in between. Per germline, CDR1 DFQATT and CDR2 SNEGSKA (reference sequence).

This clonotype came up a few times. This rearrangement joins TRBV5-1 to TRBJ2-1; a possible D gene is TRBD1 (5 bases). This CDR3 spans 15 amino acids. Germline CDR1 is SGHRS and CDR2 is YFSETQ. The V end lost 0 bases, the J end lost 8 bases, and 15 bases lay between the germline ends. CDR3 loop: CASSLEAGNGDEQFF. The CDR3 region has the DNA TGCGCCAGCAGCTTGGAGGCAGGGAATGGGGATGAGCAGTTCTTC.

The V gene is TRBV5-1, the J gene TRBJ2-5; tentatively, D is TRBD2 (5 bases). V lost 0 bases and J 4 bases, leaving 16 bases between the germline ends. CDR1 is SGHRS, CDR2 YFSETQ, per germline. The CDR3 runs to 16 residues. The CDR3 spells CASSLARRAGVETQYF. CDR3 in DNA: TGCGCCAGCAGCTTGGCCCGAAGGGCGGGTGTAGAGACCCAGTACTTC.

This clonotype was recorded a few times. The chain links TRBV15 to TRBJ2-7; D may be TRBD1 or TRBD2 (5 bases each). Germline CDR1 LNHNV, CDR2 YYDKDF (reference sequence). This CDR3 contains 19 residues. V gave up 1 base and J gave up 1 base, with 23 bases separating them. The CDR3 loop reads CATSRVGTPSAIPSYEQYF. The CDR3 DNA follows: TGTGCCACCAGCAGAGTTGGGACCCCCTCCGCGATACCATCCTACGAGCAGTACTTC.

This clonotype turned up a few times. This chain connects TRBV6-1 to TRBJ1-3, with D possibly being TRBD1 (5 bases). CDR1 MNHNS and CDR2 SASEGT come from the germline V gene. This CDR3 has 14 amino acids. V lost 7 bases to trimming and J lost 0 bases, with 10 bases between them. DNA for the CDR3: TGTGCCAGCAATCCCGGGGGCTCTGGAAACACCATATATTTT. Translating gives CASNPGGSGNTIYF.

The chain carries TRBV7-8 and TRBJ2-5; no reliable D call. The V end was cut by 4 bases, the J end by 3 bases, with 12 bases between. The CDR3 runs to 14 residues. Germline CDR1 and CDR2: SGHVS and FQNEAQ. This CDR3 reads CASSSGPSEETQYF. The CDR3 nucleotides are TGTGCCAGCAGCTCCGGCCCTTCTGAAGAGACCCAGTACTTC.

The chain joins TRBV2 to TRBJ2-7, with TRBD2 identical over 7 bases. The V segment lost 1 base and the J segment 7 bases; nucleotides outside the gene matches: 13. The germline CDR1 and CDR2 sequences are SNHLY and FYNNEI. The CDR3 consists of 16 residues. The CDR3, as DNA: TGTGCCAGCAGTGAAGGGGCTAGCGGCGTCTACGAGGAGCAGTACTTC. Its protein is CASSEGASGVYEEQYF.